This passage covers 5 T cell receptor beta chains from one sample sequenced in a study of T cells in Graves' hyperthyroidism and ophthalmopathy. Using RNA transcripts as the source, TCR beta CDR3 regions were amplified. With the HTBI primer set, the TCR CDR3 went through a first round of RT-PCR. TCRdb itself ran the multiplex PCR reads through MiXCR, one entry per CDR3 protein. The sample has a few hundred thousand distinct CDR3 sequences, about 15% seen once. Sequenced material: blood. Receptor source: a woman aged 40 to 50 with Graves' hyperthyroidism.

The V gene is TRBV3-1, the J gene TRBJ1-6, with a possible D match to TRBD1 (6 bases). V dropped 4 bases and J dropped 8 bases, with 18 bases sitting between them. The germline gives CDR1 LGHDT, CDR2 YNNKEL (reference sequence). This CDR3 contains 16 residues. DNA of the CDR3: TGTGCCAGCAGCCCCCTCTTCAGGGGTTTTTATTCACCCCTCCACTTT. This translates into CASSPLFRGFYSPLHF.

This clonotype has only a few counts. With a much larger clone just one base away, this may be a read error. The chain has TRBV3-1 and TRBJ2-3; D is undetermined. Germline lookup yields CDR1 LGHDT and CDR2 YNNKEL (reference sequence). The CDR3 contains 18 residues. V lost 1 base to trimming and J lost 3 bases, with 20 bases between them. For the CDR3, the DNA is TGTGCCAGCAGCCAAGTCTCGTTCGACTTGAGTTTAACAGATACGCAGTATTTT. It codes for CASSQVSFDLSLTDTQYF.

This clonotype was counted a few times. The CDR3 nucleotides are TGTGCCAGCATGGTGGGAGCGAACACCGGGGAGCTGTTTTTT. It codes for CASMVGANTGELFF. V gene TRBV25-1 combines with J gene TRBJ2-2, with a weak D call TRBD2 (5 bases). This CDR3 spans 14 amino acids. The germline V gene has CDR1 MGHDK and CDR2 SYGVNS. The V end lost 7 bases, the J end lost 0 bases, and 9 bases lay between the germline ends.

In this sample, this clonotype turned up a few times. The CDR3 loop reads CASRVGAGWTDTQYF. The CDR3 DNA is TGTGCCAGCAGGGTCGGAGCGGGGTGGACAGATACGCAGTATTTT. This chain uses TRBV6-1 with TRBJ2-3; 7 nucleotides line up with TRBD2. Per germline, CDR1 MNHNS and CDR2 SASEGT. The CDR3 covers 15 residues. The V segment lost 6 bases and the J segment 3 bases; nucleotides outside the gene matches: 9.

This clonotype was seen at least ten times. This chain uses TRBV5-8 with TRBJ2-7; no reliable D call. Trimming cost V 0 bases and J 7 bases, with 11 bases left between them. Germline CDR1 reads SGHTS; CDR2 reads YDEGEE. There are 13 residues in the CDR3. CDR3 protein: CASSLGVLSEQYF. In DNA, the CDR3 is TGTGCCAGCAGCTTGGGGGTATTGAGTGAGCAGTACTTC.